These 26 T cell receptor beta chains were sequenced from one sample in a study of blood T cell repertoires in COVID-19. Using immunoSEQ multiplex PCR, the repertoire was profiled, and TCRdb retains in-frame clones only, with some absent. The sample lists 80,000 or so clones, roughly 80% occurring once. The sample consisted of peripheral blood. The receptors stem from a woman over 75 with acute or convalescent COVID-19.

The V call is TRBV5-3, the J call TRBJ2-7; D uncertain. TRBV5-3 is treated as an ORF (open reading frame) with a function not yet certain. This CDR3 spans 15 amino acids. V was cut by 1 base and J by 1 base, with 12 bases left in between. CDR3 region: CARSLPSGHSYEQYF. CDR3 sequence (DNA): TGTGCCAGAAGCTTGCCCTCGGGTCATTCCTACGAGCAGTACTTC.

The chain is built from TRBV3-1 (or the pseudogene TRBV3-2) and TRBJ2-3; 10 nucleotides match TRBD2. V shed 4 bases, J shed 3 bases, and the junction held 1 base outside the gene matches. Germline-derived CDR1 and CDR2 are LGHDT and YNNKEL (reference sequence). There are 14 residues in the CDR3. In DNA form, the CDR3 reads TGTGCCAGCAGCCGGACTAGCGGTACAGATACGCAGTATTTT. Translation gives CASSRTSGTDTQYF.

This clone has more than one count but fewer than ten. J is TRBJ1-5 and V is TRBV7-2, with a possible D match to TRBD1 (6 bases). The germline V and J ends were trimmed by 3 bases and 5 bases, with 8 bases remaining between them. This CDR3 spans 13 amino acids. Germline lookup yields CDR1 SGHTA and CDR2 FQGNSA. CDR3 DNA sequence: TGTGCCAGCAGCTTGAACAGGGATCAGCCCCAGCATTTT. Translation gives CASSLNRDQPQHF. The full variable domain, with the rest looked up from reference TRBV7-2 and TRBJ1-5, is GAGVSQSPSNKVTEKGKDVELRCDPISGHTALYWYRQSLGQGLEFLIYFQGNSAPDKSGLPSDRFSAERTGGSVSTLTIQRTQQEDSAVYLCASSLNRDQPQHFGDGTRLSIL.

The J gene is TRBJ1-1, the V gene TRBV11-2, with a tentative D call TRBD1 (6 bases). The CDR3 contains 12 residues. V gave up 0 bases and J gave up 8 bases, with 7 bases separating them. Germline V gene lookup returns CDR1 SGHAT and CDR2 FQNNGV. The CDR3 loop reads CASSLEGAEAFF. The CDR3 nucleotides are TGTGCCAGCAGCTTAGAGGGGGCGGAAGCTTTCTTT.

This chain joins TRBV27 and TRBJ1-5; TRBD1 might be the D (6 bases). Trimming took off 5 bases at V and 2 bases at J, with 13 bases between the two ends. The CDR3 is 15 residues long. The germline V gene encodes CDR1 MNHEY and CDR2 SMNVEV (reference sequence). The CDR3 coding sequence is TGTGCCAGCAGTCGTAAGGCAGGGGGCAATCAGCCCCAGCATTTT. It codes for CASSRKAGGNQPQHF.

This clone was detected only a few times. This chain uses TRBV28 with TRBJ1-6, with TRBD1 matching over 9 bases. Germline V gene data show CDR1 as MDHEN and CDR2 as SYDVKM. This CDR3 has 13 amino acids. The J segment lost 10 bases and the V segment lost 8 bases, leaving 6 bases of the junction unmatched. The CDR3 spells CASLGQGESPLHF. CDR3 nucleotide sequence: TGTGCCAGCCTGGGACAGGGTGAATCACCCCTCCACTTT.

The V call is TRBV19, the J call TRBJ1-3; 9 bases fit TRBD1. The CDR3 extends over 17 amino acids. Germline V gene lookup returns CDR1 LNHDA and CDR2 SQIVND (reference sequence). Trimming cost V 5 bases and J 6 bases; bases outside gene matches: 14. CDR3 in DNA: TGTGCCAGTAGTCCGTACAGGGGGCTAAGGGTCGAAAACACCATATATTTT. Translated: CASSPYRGLRVENTIYF.

The rearrangement links TRBV11-2 to TRBJ1-2, with 9 bases fitting TRBD1. The junction had 11 bases not matched to a gene; V was cut back by 7 bases and J by 8 bases. The CDR3 has 14 residues. From germline, CDR1 is SGHAT and CDR2 FQNNGV. CDR3 protein: CASNIPQGAGGYTF. CDR3 bases: TGTGCCAGCAACATCCCACAGGGGGCGGGCGGCTACACCTTC.

The genes are TRBV19 and TRBJ1-2; 9 positions agree with TRBD1. This CDR3 contains 16 residues. Germline values: CDR1 LNHDA, CDR2 SQIVND (reference sequence). The ends lost 4 bases at V and 2 bases at J; junction bases unmatched: 8. The CDR3 region is CASSTGTGWMNYGYTF. CDR3 sequence (DNA): TGTGCCAGTAGTACTGGGACAGGGTGGATGAACTATGGCTACACCTTC.

V gene TRBV7-6 combines with J gene TRBJ1-5, with 7 bases identical to TRBD1. Germline-derived CDR1 and CDR2 are SGHVS and FNYEAQ. This CDR3 region has 15 residues. The junction had 2 bases not matched to a gene; V was cut back by 3 bases and J by 0 bases. CDR3: CASSLDRSSNQPQHF. CDR3 bases: TGTGCCAGCAGCTTGGACAGGTCTAGCAATCAGCCCCAGCATTTT.

The CDR3 sequence is CATRETGPLGEKLFF. CDR3 DNA: TGTGCCACCAGAGAGACAGGCCCCCTAGGGGAAAAACTGTTTTTT. This sequence joins TRBV15 and TRBJ1-4, with D possibly matching TRBD1 (6 bases). V was cut by 6 bases and J by 8 bases, with 19 bases left in between. CDR1 and CDR2 (germline): LNHNV, YYDKDF (reference sequence). The CDR3 consists of 15 residues.

Only a few counts were recorded for this clone. V usage is TRBV29-1 and J usage is TRBJ1-2; D uncertain. CDR1 SQVTM and CDR2 ANQGSEA come from the germline V gene. The CDR3 covers 12 residues. Trimming took 7 bases from V and 4 from J, leaving 13 bases between them. The CDR3 DNA sequence: TGCAGCGCCTCCATGTCAGGCTATGGCTACACCTTC. Translating gives CSASMSGYGYTF.

This clone was recorded a few times. J is TRBJ1-2 and V is TRBV6-4; TRBD1 is a possible D gene (5 bases). Between the trimmed V and J ends, which lost 0 bases and 8 bases, there was a span of 13 bases. Germline V gives CDR1 MRHNA, CDR2 SNTAGT. The length of the CDR3 is 14 residues. In DNA form, the CDR3 reads TGTGCCAGCAGTGACTCTGGGGGGAATGAAGGCTACACCTTC. Amino acid sequence: CASSDSGGNEGYTF.

This clone has only a few counts. The chain employs TRBV3-1 (or the pseudogene TRBV3-2) and TRBJ1-6; D gene ambiguous. Germline V gene sequence: CDR1 LGHDT, CDR2 YNNKEL (reference sequence). The ends were cut back, 1 base at V and 0 bases at J, with 10 bases in the middle. The length of the CDR3 is 17 residues. CDR3 loop: CASSQVLSSSYNSPLHF. DNA of the CDR3: TGTGCCAGCAGCCAAGTTCTATCTAGCTCCTATAATTCACCCCTCCACTTT.

DNA for the CDR3: TGTGCCAGCAGTTTATTCGTTGCAGTGAAACCTAACTATGGCTACACCTTC. Residues: CASSLFVAVKPNYGYTF. The V gene is TRBV28, the J gene TRBJ1-2; no reliable D call. The CDR3 sequence is 17 residues long. V lost 1 base and J 0 bases, leaving 15 bases between the germline ends. Germline-derived CDR1 and CDR2 are MDHEN and SYDVKM.

V gene TRBV2 combines with J gene TRBJ2-5; 9 bases fit TRBD2. Germline CDR1 SNHLY, CDR2 FYNNEI. CDR3 length: 15 amino acids. V was clipped by 6 bases and J by 5 bases; unmatched bases: 10. CDR3 region: CASRDRAGGPETQYF. The CDR3 bases are TGTGCCAGCAGAGATAGGGCGGGGGGGCCCGAGACCCAGTACTTC.

V is TRBV3-1 (or the pseudogene TRBV3-2) and J is TRBJ1-6, with 7 bases matching TRBD1. CDR3 length: 14 residues. Per the germline V gene, CDR1 is LGHDT and CDR2 is YNNKEL (reference sequence). The junction had 3 bases not matched to a gene; V was cut back by 1 base and J by 9 bases. CDR3 protein: CASSQGQGSSPLHF. In nucleotides, the CDR3 is TGTGCCAGCAGCCAAGGACAGGGTAGTTCACCCCTCCACTTT.

This sequence joins TRBV7-2 and TRBJ2-6; D remains unclear. V was pared by 1 base and J by 10 bases, with 5 bases between. This CDR3 spans 12 amino acids. Looked up from germline, CDR1 is SGHTA and CDR2 is FQGNSA. The CDR3 DNA follows: TGTGCCAGCAGCTTAGACAGAAACGTCCTGACTTTC. Translated, it gives CASSLDRNVLTF.

The rearrangement uses TRBV28 and TRBJ2-7; D perhaps matches TRBD1 (5 bases). V was clipped by 6 bases and J by 0 bases, with 9 bases between them. From germline, CDR1 is MDHEN and CDR2 SYDVKM. This CDR3 region has 13 residues. The CDR3 nucleotides are TGTGCCAGCAGGATAGACAGCTCCTACGAGCAGTACTTC. It yields the protein CASRIDSSYEQYF. The full variable domain, in which reference TRBV28 and TRBJ2-7 provide the parts outside the CDR3, is DVKVTQSSRYLVKRTGEKVFLECVQDMDHENMFWYRQDPGLGLRLIYFSYDVKMKEKGDIPEGYSVSREKKERFSLILESASTNQTSMYLCASRIDSSYEQYFGPGTRLTVT.

The chain couples TRBV2 to TRBJ1-5; D possibly corresponds to TRBD1 (5 bases). CDR1 and CDR2 from the germline V gene are SNHLY and FYNNEI. Trimming left V 6 bases short and J 0 bases short, with 24 bases between. The CDR3 has 19 amino acids. This chain's CDR3 is CASSEFTGQGKHSNQPQHF. The CDR3 DNA follows: TGTGCCAGCAGCGAATTCACCGGGCAGGGAAAACATAGCAATCAGCCCCAGCATTTT.

This clone was detected only a few times. This sequence joins TRBV19 and TRBJ1-2; D possibly corresponds to TRBD1 (5 bases). Germline V gene lookup returns CDR1 LNHDA and CDR2 SQIVND (reference sequence). The ends were cut back, 6 bases at V and 8 bases at J, with 16 bases in the middle. This CDR3 is built from 13 residues. The CDR3 DNA follows: TGTGCCAGTAGCGGGGAGGGGTTTGACGGCTACACCTTC. It specifies CASSGEGFDGYTF.

The gene calls are TRBV19 and TRBJ1-1, with TRBD1 matching 8 bases. V was clipped by 9 bases and J by 0 bases; unmatched bases: 15. CDR1 is LNHDA, CDR2 SQIVND, per germline (reference sequence). This CDR3 region has 17 residues. CDR3 in DNA: TGTGCCAGCAGGAACGATCAGGGGGCCTCCATGAACACTGAAGCTTTCTTT. Translation: CASRNDQGASMNTEAFF.

V is TRBV27 and J is TRBJ1-2, with D possibly being TRBD1 (6 bases). CDR1 MNHEY and CDR2 SMNVEV come from the germline V gene (reference sequence). V shed 2 bases and J shed 6 bases, with 16 bases lying between them. The length of the CDR3 is 15 residues. The CDR3 nucleotides read TGTGCCAGCAGTTTAGAGACCAGGGGTCGTGATGGCTACACCTTC. Its translation: CASSLETRGRDGYTF.

The gene calls are TRBV15 and TRBJ2-1; weak D call: TRBD2 (6 bases). The CDR3 runs to 14 residues. Trimming removed 2 bases at V and 10 bases at J, with 15 bases between. Per germline, CDR1 LNHNV and CDR2 YYDKDF (reference sequence). CDR3 nucleotide sequence: TGTGCCACCAGCAGACGGAGGGCCTTGGACGAGCAGTTCTTC. It is translated as CATSRRRALDEQFF.

This chain connects TRBV4-1 to TRBJ1-1, with a weak D call TRBD1 (6 bases). Germline V gives CDR1 MGHRA, CDR2 YSYEKL. The length of the CDR3 is 15 residues. V lost 3 bases to trimming and J lost 1 base, with 12 bases between them. Here the CDR3 reads CASSQESRGNTEAFF. CDR3 DNA: TGCGCCAGCAGCCAGGAGTCCAGGGGGAACACTGAAGCTTTCTTT.

The chain recombines TRBV30 with TRBJ2-7, with D tentatively TRBD2 (6 bases). This CDR3 is 11 amino acids long. Per germline, CDR1 GTSNPN and CDR2 SVGIG (reference sequence). V was pared by 2 bases and J by 13 bases, with 15 bases between. Here the CDR3 reads CAWSLGGAVYF. The CDR3 nucleotides are TGTGCCTGGAGTCTAGGAGGGGCGGTTTACTTC. The full variable domain, its missing parts supplied by reference TRBV30 and TRBJ2-7, is SQTIHQWPATLVQPVGSPLSLECTVEGTSNPNLYWYRQAAGRGLQLLFYSVGIGQISSEVPQNLSASRPQDRQFILSSKKLLLSDSGFYLCAWSLGGAVYFGPGTRLTVT.